The entry that follows covers one TCR beta chain sequence. It lacks a known antigen. No base quality values were provided; no much bigger clone lies one nucleotide off. CDR1 SGHKS and CDR2 YYEKEE were looked up in the germline V gene (reference sequence). Counted from cysteine to phenylalanine, this CDR3 has 13 amino acids. This entry keeps only the CDR3 DNA: 39 bases, framed from base 1. Here V drops 7 bases and J drops 4 bases, and the junction holds 6 bases not matched to any gene. The library was generated by the immunoSEQ multiplex PCR assay. TCR beta CDR3 sequencing was performed on DNA from the cultured, isolated CD4+ T cells. The study's processing was this. Non-productive TCR sequences were discarded, and reads were trimmed to the CDR3 region, with only CDR3s of 7 or more amino acids retained. The MANAFEST web app was used to pick out antigen-specific clonotypes by comparing their expansion in peptide wells with that in reference cultures. For clones to be considered positive, expansion at FDR<0.05 versus reference and all other wells, an odds ratio above 5, and a frequency above 0.1% in two replicate wells were required. Clonotypes significantly expanded in SARS-CoV-2 spike wells and in at least one common cold coronavirus spike condition were defined as cross-reactive. CDR3 similarity was assessed by Levenshtein distance with the stringdist R package, and unrooted trees were built with ape in R 3.6.1. The immuneACCESS repertoire file appears here via TCRdb, limited to in-frame rearrangements. These files lack a portion of the clones; in checked studies, under half of the deficit traces to unresolved V genes, and the cause of the others is not known. That table gives V, J and clone size, and the DNA gave D and trimming. For this sample there are 42,000 or so clones; under 80% appear just once. Roughly 29% of the sample goes to the ten largest clones.

The data belong to a study of vaccination effects on CD4 cells after COVID-19 (dated by TCRdb to the early 2020s). In terms of the full investigation: Each participant got two doses of an mRNA SARS-CoV-2 vaccine, either BNT162b2 or mRNA-1273. SARS-CoV-2 spike-specific CD4+ TCR repertoires were compared before and after mRNA vaccination in COVID-19 convalescent patients and in infection-naive vaccine recipients. In the study, cultures from other donors were sequenced using the Oncomine TCR Beta short-read assay on an Illumina iSeq 100. The full study included some 10 COVID-19 convalescent patients and a few SARS-CoV-2-naive healthy vaccine recipients. In a couple of convalescent patients, pre-vaccine samples were collected 16 days and one week ahead of the first dose, 142 and 148 days after COVID-19 diagnosis. General conclusions and limits of the study: The study was limited by a small number of convalescent patients and lacked early post-infection timepoints. In convalescent patients, the post-vaccine spike-reactive repertoire consisted mainly of new vaccine-induced clones, largely distinct from infection-induced clones. Clones induced by infection and clones induced by vaccination both contracted markedly at late timepoints after vaccination, which fits with T cell responses waning over time.

The ViraFEST assay stimulated PBMC with viral peptide pools and then used TCR sequencing to identify antigen-specific CD4+ T cell clonotypes by expansion. After less than 13 days of culture, CD4+ T cells were isolated with the EasySep CD4+ T cell isolation kit. PCR-confirmed SARS-CoV-2 infection had occurred in convalescent patients between March and December 2020, before the Alpha, Beta and Delta variants emerged in the United States. Each well held around 1.9 million PBMC cultured in IMDM containing roughly 5% human AB serum, roughly 9.6 IU/ml IL-2 and gentamicin, along with roughly 10 ug/ml peptides. On days 3 and 7, half of the culture medium was replaced with fresh IL-2-containing medium. Each peptide stimulation condition was cultured in triplicate wells unless otherwise noted. PBMC were separated from whole blood using Ficoll-Paque Plus gradient centrifugation and were then either cryopreserved at -140C or used fresh. The QIAamp micro DNA kit was used to extract genomic DNA from the cultured CD4+ T cells.

The sequenced sample was CD4+ T cells from PBMCs cultured with a peptide pool, obtained before COVID-19 vaccination. Recombination joined TRBV5-5 with TRBJ2-5, and TRBD2 matches 8 of the central bases. The clonotype was recovered from a human donor who had a prior SARS-CoV-2 infection. The CDR3 region: CASDLGTRETQYF. The nucleotide sequence is TGTGCCAGCGATCTTGGGACTAGAGAGACCCAGTACTTC.